One T cell receptor beta chain is described in this entry. The target of this receptor is not known. Qualities for individual bases were not recorded, and no much larger clone is one base off. This sample is part of a study of shared clonotypes between healthy human individuals (dated by TCRdb to the early 2020s). Regarding the study in general: The cohort comprised a couple of women and a few men aged 18 to 49 years. For each donor, CD4 naive and CD4 memory were each run on three plates, CD8 naive on two plates, and CD8 memory on one plate. To estimate repertoire size and how much clonotype sharing occurs between individuals, the study deeply sequenced the blood TCR repertoires of a handful of healthy adults. Per donor, leukapheresis produced somewhere between about 0.9 and 9.5 billion PBMCs. To increase sequencing depth and limit assay-specific biases, TCR repertoire library preparation and sequencing were carried out by different laboratories using diverse techniques. Beyond this particular receptor, the publication reports: Larger estimated clonotype richness was generally found for naive subsets than for memory subsets. Incomplete sequencing was indicated by rarefaction of sorted-subset datasets, despite the large sequencing depth. Higher generation probabilities were observed for clonotypes shared by all four sorted-subset donors than for non-shared clonotypes. Because the study included a small number of donors, the genetic and exposure-history diversity represented was limited. Sharing across several donors was observed for 4.5% to 6.5% of naive CD4, 3% to 3.5% of naive CD8, roughly 2.3% of memory CD4, and approximately 0.41% of memory CD8 clonotypes. Sampling was restricted to blood, and TCR repertoires in tissues likely differ from the TCR repertoires found in blood. Pairwise subsampling indicated that sequencing depth was expected to affect the degree of clonotype sharing among donors.

The donors were healthy, HIV-negative adults who had no recently reported acute infections or vaccinations. All donors were Caucasian adults living in Nashville, Tennessee, USA. Magnetic negative selection was used to enrich CD4+ T cells, after which naive cells were positively selected on CD45RA and the negative fraction became the memory subset. Blood was collected by leukapheresis, and PBMCs were isolated by Ficoll-Histopaque density gradient centrifugation and then cryopreserved in liquid nitrogen vapor phase. Analytical flow cytometry was used to check the purity and quantity of every magnetically sorted T cell population. Genomic DNA was isolated from every sorted fraction and measured by UV absorbance on a Nanodrop 2000c. TCR CDR3 regions were amplified from genomic DNA by multiplex PCR using the deep immunoSEQ assay. Extracted genomic DNA from each cell subset was spread evenly across all wells of several immunoSEQ 96-well plates, with each plate serving as a replicate. Each replicate PCR for sorted subsets received roughly 0.2 ug genomic DNA, equal to tens of thousands of T cell genomes. Purified libraries were measured with a Qubit 3.0 fluorometer, size-checked on a Bioanalyzer 2100, and measured again with the KAPA Library Quantification kit. Each immunoSEQ 96-well plate was sequenced on its own single-read 150-cycle Illumina NextSeq 550 flow cell. Regarding the original processing steps: Because only junctional sequences without quality scores were contained in the immunoSEQ output, filtering matching that applied to full-length reads could not be performed. To assign V/J genes and CDR3, sequences were annotated using PyIR, a Python wrapper for IgBLAST v1.9, with IMGT germline references. Reads were removed for weak V/J assignments (E-value above 1e-6), missing CDR3, stop codons, out-of-frame junctions, or ambiguous translated residues. V3J clonotypes were defined as sequences sharing an identical inferred V gene, J gene, and CDR3 amino acid sequence. The percentage overlap between two repertoires was calculated by dividing the number of shared unique clonotypes by the size of the smaller repertoire. RTK rarefaction, the Chao1 estimator, and Recon v2.1 estimates of unobserved clonotypes were used to assess repertoire richness. OLGA was used to compute generation probabilities for all TCRbeta clonotypes that the gDNA method yielded from four donors. Sourced from immuneACCESS, this table was stored by TCRdb with only in-frame sequences that have V and J called. A share of the clones is absent; for the studies checked, an unresolved V gene accounts for under half, and the remainder has no known explanation. Clonal size and the V and J genes are those of that table, whereas D and trimming came from the DNA. The sample yields some 200,000 clones; about 69% were counted once. Of the sample, 11% is held by the ten largest clones.

This clonotype originated in a man aged 30 to 39 in good health. The specimen sequenced was memory CD4+ T cells sorted from blood. The intended sense of this specimen's cell subset or site label: CD45RA-negative fraction.

The CDR3 region: CASSQGPSGATDEQFF. The nucleotides read TGTGCCAGCAGCCAGGGGCCTAGCGGGGCCACGGATGAGCAGTTCTTC. The chain is assembled from TRBV5-4 and TRBJ2-1, with 9 junctional bases fitting TRBD2. V trim: 4 bases; J trim: 8 bases; unmatched bases: 13. The germline V gene (reference sequence) supplies CDR1 SGHNT and CDR2 YYREEE. Taken from cysteine to phenylalanine, the CDR3 has 16 residues. The DNA shown is the 48-base CDR3, in frame from base 1.